Each of the 3 T cell receptor beta chains below was sequenced from the same sample in a study of lymphopenia after photon versus proton radiotherapy. The table came from immunoSEQ multiplex PCR; TCRdb's copy has only in-frame clones and leaves some out. Here the sample spans fewer than 20,000 clones, 80% to 95% being singletons. Sequenced material: peripheral blood, taken from a patient treated with photon-based radiotherapy. The origin of the receptors is a woman between 40 and 55 years old with cholangiocarcinoma.

V gene TRBV10-3 combines with J gene TRBJ2-2; D gene ambiguous. Germline-derived CDR1 and CDR2 are ENHRY and SYGVKD. The CDR3 is made up of 17 amino acids. With 5 bases removed from V and 7 bases from J, the gap between germline ends came to 23 bases. CDR3 nucleotide sequence: TGTGCCATCAGTCCGGGTCTCAACTCAAAGGGTGGCGGGGAGCTGTTTTTT. Its protein product is CAISPGLNSKGGGELFF.

The chain carries TRBV7-9 and TRBJ1-6; D gene unclear. The CDR3 is 13 residues long. V dropped 3 bases and J dropped 8 bases, with 8 bases sitting between them. The germline CDR1 and CDR2 sequences are SEHNR and FQNEAQ (reference sequence). The CDR3 DNA reads as TGTGCCAGCAGCTTGGATTGGGATTCACCCCTCCACTTT. Its protein product is CASSLDWDSPLHF.

The chain uses TRBV19 and TRBJ2-7; D tentatively reads TRBD1 or TRBD2 (6 bases each). CDR1 LNHDA and CDR2 SQIVND come from the germline V gene (reference sequence). The length of the CDR3 is 15 residues. V dropped 3 bases and J dropped 5 bases, with 17 bases sitting between them. CDR3 in amino acids: CASSMGMRGGNEQYF. Here the CDR3 DNA reads TGTGCCAGTAGTATGGGAATGCGAGGGGGGAACGAGCAGTACTTC.